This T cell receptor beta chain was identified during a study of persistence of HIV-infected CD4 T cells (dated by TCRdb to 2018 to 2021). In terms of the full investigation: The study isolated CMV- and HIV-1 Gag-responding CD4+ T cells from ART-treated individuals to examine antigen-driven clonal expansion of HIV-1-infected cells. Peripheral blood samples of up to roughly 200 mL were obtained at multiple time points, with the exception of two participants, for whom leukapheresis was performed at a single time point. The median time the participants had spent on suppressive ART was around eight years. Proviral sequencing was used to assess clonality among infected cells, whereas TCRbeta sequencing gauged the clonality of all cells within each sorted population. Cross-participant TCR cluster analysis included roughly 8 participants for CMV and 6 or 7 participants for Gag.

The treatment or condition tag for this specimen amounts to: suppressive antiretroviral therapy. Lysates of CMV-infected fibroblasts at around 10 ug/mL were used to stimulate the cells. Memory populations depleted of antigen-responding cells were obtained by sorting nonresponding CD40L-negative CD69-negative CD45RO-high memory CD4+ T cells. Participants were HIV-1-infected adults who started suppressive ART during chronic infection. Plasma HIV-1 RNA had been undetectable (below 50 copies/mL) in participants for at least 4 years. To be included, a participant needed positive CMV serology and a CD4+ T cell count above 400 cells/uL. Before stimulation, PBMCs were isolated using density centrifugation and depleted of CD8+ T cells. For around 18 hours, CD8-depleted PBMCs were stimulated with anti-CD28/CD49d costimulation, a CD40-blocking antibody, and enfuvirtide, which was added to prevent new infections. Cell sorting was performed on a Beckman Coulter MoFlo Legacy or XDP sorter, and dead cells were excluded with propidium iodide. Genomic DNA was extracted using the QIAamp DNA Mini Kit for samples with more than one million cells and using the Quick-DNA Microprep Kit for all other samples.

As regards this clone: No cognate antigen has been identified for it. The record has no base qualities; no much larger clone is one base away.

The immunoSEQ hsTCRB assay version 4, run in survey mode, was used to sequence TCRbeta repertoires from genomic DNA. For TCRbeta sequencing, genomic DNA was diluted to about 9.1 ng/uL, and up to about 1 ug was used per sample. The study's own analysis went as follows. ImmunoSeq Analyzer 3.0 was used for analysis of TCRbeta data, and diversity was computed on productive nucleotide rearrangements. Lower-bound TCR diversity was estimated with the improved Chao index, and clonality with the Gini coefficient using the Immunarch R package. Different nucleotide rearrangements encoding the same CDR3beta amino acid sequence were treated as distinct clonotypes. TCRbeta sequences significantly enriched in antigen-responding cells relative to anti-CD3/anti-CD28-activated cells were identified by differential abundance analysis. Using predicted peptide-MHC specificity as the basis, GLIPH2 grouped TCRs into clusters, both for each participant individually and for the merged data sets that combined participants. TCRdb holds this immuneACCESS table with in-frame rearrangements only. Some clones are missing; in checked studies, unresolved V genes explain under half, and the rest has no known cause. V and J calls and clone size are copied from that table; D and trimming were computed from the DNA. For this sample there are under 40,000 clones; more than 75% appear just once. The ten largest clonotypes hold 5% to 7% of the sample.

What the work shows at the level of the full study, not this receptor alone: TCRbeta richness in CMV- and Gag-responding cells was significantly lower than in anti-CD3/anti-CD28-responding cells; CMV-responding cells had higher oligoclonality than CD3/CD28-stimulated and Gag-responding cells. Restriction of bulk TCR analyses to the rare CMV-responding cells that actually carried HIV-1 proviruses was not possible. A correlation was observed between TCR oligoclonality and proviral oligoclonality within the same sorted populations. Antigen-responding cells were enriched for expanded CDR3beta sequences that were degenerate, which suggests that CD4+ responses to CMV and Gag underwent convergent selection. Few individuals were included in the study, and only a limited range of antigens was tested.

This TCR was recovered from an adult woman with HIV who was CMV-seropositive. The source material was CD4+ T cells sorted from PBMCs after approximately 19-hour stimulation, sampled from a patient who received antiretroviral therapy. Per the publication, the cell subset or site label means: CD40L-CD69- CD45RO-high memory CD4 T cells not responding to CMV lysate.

The bases read TGTGCCAGCAGCGTCGGCGGACAGATTAATGAGCAGTTCTTC. Its protein product is CASSVGGQINEQFF. The V gene is TRBV9 and the J gene is TRBJ2-1; perhaps TRBD1 is the D gene, with 6 bases matching. The CDR3 has 14 amino acids, counting the end cysteine and phenylalanine. The CDR3 DNA has 42 bases and is translated from base 1. The germline V gene provides CDR1 SGDLS and CDR2 YYNGEE. Trimming takes 2 bases from V and 7 bases from J, and the germline ends sit 13 bases apart.